The table lists the clone carrying this T cell receptor (beta chain) with a few counts. Its target is unknown. This specimen comes from a study of T-cell memory formation after mild COVID-19. The germline V gene has CDR1 DFQATT and CDR2 SNEGSKA (reference sequence). This CDR3 spans 13 amino acids. From the 5' RACE reads, TCRdb called clonotypes with MiXCR, one entry per CDR3 protein. The table includes more than 120,000 distinct CDR3 sequences, under 25% detected once. Whole-study findings and limits: Several responding clones turned up in pre-infection memory, indicating that cross-reactive memory may have taken part.

Specimen: PBMCs or a T cell subset sorted from them (not recorded which). This TCR was sampled from an adult woman who had mild COVID-19 (a few samples of this study predate the infection). Cell type and time point are not known. The genes are TRBV20-1 and TRBJ1-5, with 9 bases identical to TRBD1. This CDR3 reads CSAGQGSNQPQHF. CDR3 coding DNA: TGCAGCGCTGGACAGGGGAGCAATCAGCCCCAGCATTTT.